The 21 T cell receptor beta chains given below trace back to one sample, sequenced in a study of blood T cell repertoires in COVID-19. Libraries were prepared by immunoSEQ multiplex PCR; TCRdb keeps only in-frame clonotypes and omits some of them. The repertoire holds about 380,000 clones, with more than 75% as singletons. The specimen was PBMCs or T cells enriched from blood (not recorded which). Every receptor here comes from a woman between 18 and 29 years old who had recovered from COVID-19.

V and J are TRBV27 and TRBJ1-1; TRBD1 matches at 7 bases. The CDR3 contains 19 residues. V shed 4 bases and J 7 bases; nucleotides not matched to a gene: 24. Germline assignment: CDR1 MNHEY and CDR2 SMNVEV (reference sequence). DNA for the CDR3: TGTGCCAGCAGTTCACGCCCACCACACGCTAGGGGGCATGCAGATGAAGCTTTCTTT. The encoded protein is CASSSRPPHARGHADEAFF.

CDR3 sequence (DNA): TGTGCCAGCGGCAAACAGGTTGGCTACACCTTC. It is translated as CASGKQVGYTF. This chain joins TRBV5-6 and TRBJ1-2; TRBD1 might be the D (5 bases). The CDR3 is made up of 11 amino acids. V was cut by 7 bases and J by 7 bases, with 11 bases left in between. Germline-derived CDR1 and CDR2 are SGHDT and YYEEEE.

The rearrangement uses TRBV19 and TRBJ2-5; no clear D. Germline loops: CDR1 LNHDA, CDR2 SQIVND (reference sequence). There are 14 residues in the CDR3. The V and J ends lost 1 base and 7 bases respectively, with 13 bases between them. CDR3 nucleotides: TGTGCCAGTAGTATAGGTTCGGCCTCGGGGACCCAGTACTTC. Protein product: CASSIGSASGTQYF.

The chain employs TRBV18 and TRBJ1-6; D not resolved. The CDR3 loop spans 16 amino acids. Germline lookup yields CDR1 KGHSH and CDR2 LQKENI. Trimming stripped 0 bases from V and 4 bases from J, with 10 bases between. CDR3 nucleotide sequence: TGTGCCAGCTCACCACCCTGGCAGGAATATAATTCACCCCTCCACTTT. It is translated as CASSPPWQEYNSPLHF.

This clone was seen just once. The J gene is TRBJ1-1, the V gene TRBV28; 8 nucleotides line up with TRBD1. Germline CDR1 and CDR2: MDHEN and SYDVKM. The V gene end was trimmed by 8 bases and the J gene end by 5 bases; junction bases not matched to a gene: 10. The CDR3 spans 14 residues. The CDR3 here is CASPSPGGGTEAFF. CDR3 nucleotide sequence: TGTGCCAGCCCTTCCCCAGGGGGCGGGACTGAAGCTTTCTTT.

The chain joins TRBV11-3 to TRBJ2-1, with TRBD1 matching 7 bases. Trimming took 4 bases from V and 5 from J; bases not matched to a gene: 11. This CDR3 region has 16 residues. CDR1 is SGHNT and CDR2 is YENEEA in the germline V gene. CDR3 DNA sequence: TGTGCCAGCAGCTGGATTATTACAGGGGCCGACAATGAGCAGTTCTTC. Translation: CASSWIITGADNEQFF. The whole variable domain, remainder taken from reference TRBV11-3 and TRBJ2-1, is EAGVVQSPRYKIIEKKQPVAFWCNPISGHNTLYWYLQNLGQGPELLIRYENEEAVDDSQLPKDRFSAERLKGVDSTLKIQPAELGDSAVYLCASSWIITGADNEQFFGPGTRLTVL.

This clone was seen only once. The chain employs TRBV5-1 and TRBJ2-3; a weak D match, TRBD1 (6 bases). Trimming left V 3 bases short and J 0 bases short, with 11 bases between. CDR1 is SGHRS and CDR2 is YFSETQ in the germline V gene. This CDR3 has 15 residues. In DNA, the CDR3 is TGCGCCAGCAGCTCACAGACAGGTAGCACAGATACGCAGTATTTT. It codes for CASSSQTGSTDTQYF.

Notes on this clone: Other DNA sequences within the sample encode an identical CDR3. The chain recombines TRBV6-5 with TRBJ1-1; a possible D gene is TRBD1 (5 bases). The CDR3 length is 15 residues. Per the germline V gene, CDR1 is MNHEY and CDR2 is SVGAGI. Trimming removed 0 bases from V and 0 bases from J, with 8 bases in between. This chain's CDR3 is CASSYSGQMNTEAFF. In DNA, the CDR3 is TGTGCCAGCAGTTACTCAGGACAAATGAACACTGAAGCTTTCTTT.

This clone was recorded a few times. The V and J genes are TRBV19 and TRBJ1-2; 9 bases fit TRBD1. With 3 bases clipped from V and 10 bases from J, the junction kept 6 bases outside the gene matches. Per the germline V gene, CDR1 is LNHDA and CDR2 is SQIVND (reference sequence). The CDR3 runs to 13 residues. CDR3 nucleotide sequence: TGTGCCAGTAGTATCTGGGACAGGGAGGTCTACACCTTC. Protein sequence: CASSIWDREVYTF.

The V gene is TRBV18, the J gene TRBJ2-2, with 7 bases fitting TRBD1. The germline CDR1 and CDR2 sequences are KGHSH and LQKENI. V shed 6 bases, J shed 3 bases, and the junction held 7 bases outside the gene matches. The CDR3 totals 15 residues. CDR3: CASSLQGTDTGELFF. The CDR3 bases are TGTGCCAGCTCCCTACAGGGGACCGACACCGGGGAGCTGTTTTTT.

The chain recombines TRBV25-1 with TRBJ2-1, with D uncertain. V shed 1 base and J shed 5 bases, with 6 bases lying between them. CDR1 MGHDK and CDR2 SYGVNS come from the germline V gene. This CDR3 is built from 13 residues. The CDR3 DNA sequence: TGTGCCAGCAGTGAATTTTACAACAATGAGCAGTTCTTC. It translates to CASSEFYNNEQFF.

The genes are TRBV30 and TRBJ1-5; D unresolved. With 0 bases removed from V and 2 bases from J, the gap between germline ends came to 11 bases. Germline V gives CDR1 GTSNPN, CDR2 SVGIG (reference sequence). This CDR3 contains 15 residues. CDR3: CAWSVDIRGNQPQHF. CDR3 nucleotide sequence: TGTGCCTGGAGTGTAGATATACGGGGCAATCAGCCCCAGCATTTT.

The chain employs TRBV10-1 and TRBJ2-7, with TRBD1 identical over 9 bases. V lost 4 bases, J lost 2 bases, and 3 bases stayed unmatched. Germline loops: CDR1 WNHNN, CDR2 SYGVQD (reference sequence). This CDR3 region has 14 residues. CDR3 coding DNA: TGCGCCAGCAGTGGACAGGGGGATGCCTACGAGCAGTACTTC. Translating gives CASSGQGDAYEQYF.

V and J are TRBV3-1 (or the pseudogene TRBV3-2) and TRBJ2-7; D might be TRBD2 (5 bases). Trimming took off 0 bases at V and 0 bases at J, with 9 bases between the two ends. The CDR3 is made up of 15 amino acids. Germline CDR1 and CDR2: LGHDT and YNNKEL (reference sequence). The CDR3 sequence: CASSQEGSGSYEQYF. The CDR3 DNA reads TGTGCCAGCAGCCAAGAGGGGAGTGGCTCCTACGAGCAGTACTTC.

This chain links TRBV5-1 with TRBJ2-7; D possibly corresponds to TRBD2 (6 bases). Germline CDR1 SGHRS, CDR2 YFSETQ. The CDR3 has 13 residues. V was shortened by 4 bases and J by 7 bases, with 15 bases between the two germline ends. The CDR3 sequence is CASSAPGLREQYF. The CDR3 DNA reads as TGCGCCAGCAGCGCCCCGGGACTCCGGGAGCAGTACTTC.

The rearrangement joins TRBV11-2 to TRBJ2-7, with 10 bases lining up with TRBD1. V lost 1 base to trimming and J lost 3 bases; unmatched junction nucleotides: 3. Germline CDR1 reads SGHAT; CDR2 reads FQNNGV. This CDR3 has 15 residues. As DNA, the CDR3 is TGTGCCAGCAGCTTAGCCTGGACAGGGGGCTACGAGCAGTACTTC. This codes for CASSLAWTGGYEQYF.

CDR3 in amino acids: CASSFRDQPQHF. The CDR3 nucleotides are TGTGCCAGCAGTTTTCGAGATCAGCCCCAGCATTTT. The chain couples TRBV28 to TRBJ1-5; D gene uncertain. CDR1 is MDHEN, CDR2 SYDVKM, per germline. V was cut by 3 bases and J by 5 bases, with 5 bases left in between. The CDR3 has 12 amino acids.

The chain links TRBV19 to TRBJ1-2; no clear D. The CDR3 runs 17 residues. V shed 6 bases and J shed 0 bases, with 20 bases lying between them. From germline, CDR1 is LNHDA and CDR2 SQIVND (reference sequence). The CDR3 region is CASSIARGSPSNYGYTF. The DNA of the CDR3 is TGTGCCAGTAGCATCGCTCGAGGCAGTCCGTCTAACTATGGCTACACCTTC.

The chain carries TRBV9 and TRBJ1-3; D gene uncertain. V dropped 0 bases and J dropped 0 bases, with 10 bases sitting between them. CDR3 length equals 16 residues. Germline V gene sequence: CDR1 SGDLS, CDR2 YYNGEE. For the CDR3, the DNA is TGTGCCAGCAGCGTAGGGCCGGGGAGCTCTGGAAACACCATATATTTT. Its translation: CASSVGPGSSGNTIYF.

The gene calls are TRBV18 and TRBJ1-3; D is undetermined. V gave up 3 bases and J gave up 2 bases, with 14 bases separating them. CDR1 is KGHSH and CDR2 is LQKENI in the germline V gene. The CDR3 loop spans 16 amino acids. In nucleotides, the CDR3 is TGTGCCAGCTCACCTATGACCAGGTATCCTGGAAACACCATATATTTT. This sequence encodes CASSPMTRYPGNTIYF.

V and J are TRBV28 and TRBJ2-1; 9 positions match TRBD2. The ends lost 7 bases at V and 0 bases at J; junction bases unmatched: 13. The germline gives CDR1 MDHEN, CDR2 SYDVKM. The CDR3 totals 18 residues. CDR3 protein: CASISPAAGGSSYNEQFF. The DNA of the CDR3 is TGTGCCAGCATCTCCCCGGCGGCGGGGGGGAGCTCCTACAATGAGCAGTTCTTC.